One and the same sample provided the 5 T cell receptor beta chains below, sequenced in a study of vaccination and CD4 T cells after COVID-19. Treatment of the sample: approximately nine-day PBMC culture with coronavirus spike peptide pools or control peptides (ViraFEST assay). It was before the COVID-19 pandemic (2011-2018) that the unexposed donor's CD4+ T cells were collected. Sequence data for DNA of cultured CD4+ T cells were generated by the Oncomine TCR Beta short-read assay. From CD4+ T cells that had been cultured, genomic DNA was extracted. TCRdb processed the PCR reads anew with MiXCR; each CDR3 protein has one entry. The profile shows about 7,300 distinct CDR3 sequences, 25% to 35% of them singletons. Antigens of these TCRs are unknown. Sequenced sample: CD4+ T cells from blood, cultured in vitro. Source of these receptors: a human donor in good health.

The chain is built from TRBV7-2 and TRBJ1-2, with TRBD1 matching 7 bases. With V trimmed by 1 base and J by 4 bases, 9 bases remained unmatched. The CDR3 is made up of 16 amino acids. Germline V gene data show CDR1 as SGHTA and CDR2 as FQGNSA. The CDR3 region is CASSLGGGGAFYGYTF. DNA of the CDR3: TGTGCCAGCAGCTTAGGGGGAGGGGGCGCGTTCTATGGCTACACCTTC.

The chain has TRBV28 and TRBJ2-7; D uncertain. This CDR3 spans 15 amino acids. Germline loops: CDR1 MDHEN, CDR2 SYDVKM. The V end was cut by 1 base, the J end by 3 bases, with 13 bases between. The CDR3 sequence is CASSLLSKSFYEQYF. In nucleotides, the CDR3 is TGTGCCAGCAGTTTATTAAGTAAATCGTTCTACGAGCAGTACTTC.

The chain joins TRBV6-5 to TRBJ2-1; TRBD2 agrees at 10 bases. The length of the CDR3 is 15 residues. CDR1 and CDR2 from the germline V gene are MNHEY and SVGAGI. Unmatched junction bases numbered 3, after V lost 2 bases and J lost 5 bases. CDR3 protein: CASSYGLAGDNEQFF. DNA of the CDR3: TGTGCCAGCAGTTACGGGCTAGCGGGAGACAATGAGCAGTTCTTC.

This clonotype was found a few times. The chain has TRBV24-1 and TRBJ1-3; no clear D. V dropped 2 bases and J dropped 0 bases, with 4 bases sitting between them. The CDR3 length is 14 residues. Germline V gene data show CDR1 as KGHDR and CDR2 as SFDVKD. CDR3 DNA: TGTGCCACCAGTGATTCCCGCTCTGGAAACACCATATATTTT. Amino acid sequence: CATSDSRSGNTIYF.

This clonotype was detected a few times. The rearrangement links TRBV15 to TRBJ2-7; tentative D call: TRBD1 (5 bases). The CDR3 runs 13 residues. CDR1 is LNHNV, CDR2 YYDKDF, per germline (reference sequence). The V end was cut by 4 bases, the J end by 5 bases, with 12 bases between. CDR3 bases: TGTGCCACCAGCACCATTGACAGAAACGAGCAGTACTTC. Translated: CATSTIDRNEQYF.